Each of the 21 T cell receptor beta chains below was sequenced from the same sample in a study of shared clonotypes between healthy human individuals. Libraries were prepared by immunoSEQ multiplex PCR; TCRdb keeps only in-frame clonotypes and omits some of them. The sample lists about 2.3 million clones, over 85% occurring once. The sample comprised naive CD4+ T cells from PBMCs. Described subset: CD45RA+ positively selected. These receptors were obtained from a young man in good health. Some clones in this sample may be carry-over from other donors' samples.

The rearrangement joins TRBV19 to TRBJ2-7; TRBD2 matches at 9 bases. The CDR3 is made up of 15 amino acids. The V gene's germline CDR1 is LNHDA and CDR2 SQIVND (reference sequence). J lost 5 bases, V lost 4 bases, and 9 bases had no gene match. CDR3 in DNA: TGTGCCAGTAGTACCGTAGCGGGAGATACCCACGAGCAGTACTTC. This encodes CASSTVAGDTHEQYF.

The V call is TRBV5-6, the J call TRBJ2-1, with 7 nucleotides matching TRBD2. Trimming cost V 4 bases and J 4 bases; bases outside gene matches: 5. Germline CDR1 SGHDT, CDR2 YYEEEE. This CDR3 is built from 14 residues. The CDR3 DNA is TGTGCCAGCAGCCCCGGGACTATTTACAATGAGCAGTTCTTC. Amino acid sequence: CASSPGTIYNEQFF.

This clone was recorded a few times. The chain carries TRBV10-2 and TRBJ1-1, with D possibly TRBD1 on 6 matching bases. The germline CDR1 and CDR2 sequences are WSHSY and SAAADI. This CDR3 contains 15 residues. The germline V and J ends were trimmed by 2 bases and 0 bases, with 10 bases remaining between them. The CDR3 DNA is TGCGCCAGCAGTGAGCCACAGGGAATGAACACTGAAGCTTTCTTT. Its protein is CASSEPQGMNTEAFF.

The chain couples TRBV7-6 to TRBJ1-1; no firm D call. Trimming took 3 bases from V and 0 from J, leaving 11 bases between them. Germline CDR1 SGHVS, CDR2 FNYEAQ. The CDR3 has 15 amino acids. The CDR3 loop reads CASSFNPTMNTEAFF. DNA of the CDR3: TGTGCCAGCAGCTTCAACCCAACCATGAACACTGAAGCTTTCTTT.

This sequence joins TRBV7-9 and TRBJ2-7, with D tentatively TRBD1 (5 bases). Trimming took 2 bases from V and 0 from J, leaving 14 bases between them. This CDR3 comprises 16 residues. The germline CDR1 and CDR2 sequences are SEHNR and FQNEAQ (reference sequence). This CDR3 is CASSLSATGGSYEQYF. CDR3 coding DNA: TGTGCCAGCAGCTTAAGTGCCACAGGTGGCTCCTACGAGCAGTACTTC.

The chain combines TRBV7-2 with TRBJ1-5; perhaps TRBD1 as D (5 bases). CDR1 and CDR2 (germline): SGHTA, FQGNSA. The CDR3 contains 16 residues. Trimming removed 0 bases from V and 1 base from J, with 10 bases in between. CDR3 in DNA: TGTGCCAGCAGCTTAGCGCGTGGGGGGAGCAATCAGCCCCAGCATTTT. Amino acid sequence: CASSLARGGSNQPQHF.

The rearrangement joins TRBV9 to TRBJ2-7; unclear D gene. The CDR3 contains 14 residues. V was cut by 3 bases and J by 0 bases, with 10 bases left in between. CDR1 SGDLS and CDR2 YYNGEE come from the germline V gene. CDR3 coding DNA: TGTGCCAGCAGCGCGTCTCAGAGCTCCTACGAGCAGTACTTC. Translating gives CASSASQSSYEQYF.

Of note for this clone: Other DNA sequences from this sample encode an identical CDR3 as well. The chain is built from TRBV20-1 and TRBJ2-3, with D uncertain. Germline assignment: CDR1 DFQATT and CDR2 SNEGSKA (reference sequence). The CDR3 contains 10 residues. V dropped 3 bases and J dropped 6 bases, with 4 bases sitting between them. CDR3 bases: TGCAGTGCTAGCGGGGATACGCAGTATTTT. It is translated as CSASGDTQYF.

The J gene is TRBJ1-5, the V gene TRBV2; D remains unclear. This CDR3 spans 14 amino acids. In germline, CDR1 is SNHLY, CDR2 FYNNEI. The V and J ends lost 2 bases and 3 bases respectively, with 8 bases between them. In DNA, the CDR3 is TGTGCCAGCAGTGAATACAGTCCCAATCAGCCCCAGCATTTT. Protein sequence: CASSEYSPNQPQHF.

V and J are TRBV23-1 and TRBJ2-7; 8 bases fit TRBD1. TRBV23-1 is reported as an ORF; its role is uncertain. The CDR3 loop spans 16 amino acids. V gave up 4 bases and J gave up 5 bases; unmatched junction bases: 13. The CDR3, as DNA: TGCGCCAGCAGTCTACGGGTCGGACAGGGCATCCACGAGCAGTACTTC. This encodes CASSLRVGQGIHEQYF.

The rearrangement joins TRBV5-4 to TRBJ2-7; D might be TRBD2 (6 bases). The germline V gene encodes CDR1 SGHNT and CDR2 YYREEE (reference sequence). The CDR3 contains 14 residues. V shed 2 bases and J shed 0 bases, with 9 bases lying between them. This CDR3 reads CASSFGGVSYEQYF. DNA of the CDR3: TGTGCCAGCAGCTTCGGGGGAGTCTCCTACGAGCAGTACTTC.

The CDR3 DNA reads TGTGCCAGTAGTATGGGGGCCACGGACGAGCAGTACTTC. This gives the protein CASSMGATDEQYF. The rearrangement uses TRBV19 and TRBJ2-7; possibly TRBD1 for D (6 bases). Per germline, CDR1 LNHDA and CDR2 SQIVND (reference sequence). Trimming stripped 3 bases from V and 5 bases from J, with 11 bases between. The CDR3 is made up of 13 amino acids.

This CDR3 is CASSRWGLGQPQHF. For the CDR3, the DNA is TGTGCCAGCAGCAGGTGGGGTCTCGGTCAGCCCCAGCATTTT. The chain is built from TRBV7-8 and TRBJ1-5; D is undetermined. Trimming took off 5 bases at V and 6 bases at J, with 14 bases between the two ends. Per germline, CDR1 SGHVS and CDR2 FQNEAQ. The CDR3 consists of 14 residues.

The chain links TRBV6-5 to TRBJ2-1; 8 nucleotides agree with TRBD2. Germline V CDR1 and CDR2: MNHEY, SVGAGI. This CDR3 has 15 residues. The J segment lost 8 bases and the V segment lost 0 bases, leaving 6 bases of the junction unmatched. DNA for the CDR3: TGTGCCAGCAGTTACTCGACGGGAGGGCCGGATGAGCAGTTCTTC. It is translated as CASSYSTGGPDEQFF.

The chain recombines TRBV7-2 with TRBJ2-2, with TRBD2 identical over 9 bases. The CDR3 is 15 amino acids. Germline CDR1 SGHTA, CDR2 FQGNSA. V was clipped by 8 bases and J by 5 bases; unmatched bases: 9. For the CDR3, the DNA is TGTGCCAGCGTAACCGCGGGAGGGGCGACCGGGGAGCTGTTTTTT. Translated, it gives CASVTAGGATGELFF.

The rearrangement links TRBV28 to TRBJ2-4; unclear D gene. V lost 3 bases, J lost 0 bases, and 9 bases lay in between. The CDR3 runs to 15 residues. Per germline, CDR1 MDHEN and CDR2 SYDVKM. Written as DNA, the CDR3 is TGTGCCAGCAGTTTTCGGCCTTTAGCCAAAAACATTCAGTACTTC. Translation gives CASSFRPLAKNIQYF.

Only one count was recorded for this clone. V gene TRBV9 combines with J gene TRBJ1-4; weak D call: TRBD1 (5 bases). The ends were cut back, 0 bases at V and 5 bases at J, with 11 bases in the middle. CDR3 length: 15 amino acids. Per germline, CDR1 SGDLS and CDR2 YYNGEE. The CDR3 protein is CASSVEGLPNEKLFF. DNA for the CDR3: TGTGCCAGCAGCGTAGAGGGGTTACCAAATGAAAAACTGTTTTTT.

About this clone: This sample also contains other DNA sequences that code for the same CDR3. The chain combines TRBV7-2 with TRBJ2-6; D uncertain. This CDR3 has 14 amino acids. Germline loops: CDR1 SGHTA, CDR2 FQGNSA. The ends were cut back, 1 base at V and 0 bases at J, with 1 base in the middle. The CDR3 loop reads CASSLGSGANVLTF. The CDR3 nucleotides read TGTGCCAGCAGCTTAGGCTCTGGGGCCAACGTCCTGACTTTC.

This chain uses TRBV29-1 with TRBJ2-3, with D possibly TRBD1 on 5 matching bases. Trimming cost V 5 bases and J 6 bases, with 15 bases left between them. The CDR3 totals 13 residues. Germline loops: CDR1 SQVTM, CDR2 ANQGSEA. The CDR3 region is CSVYTNAGDTQYF. As DNA, the CDR3 is TGCAGCGTTTACACCAACGCAGGGGATACGCAGTATTTT.

This clone was observed a single time. The CDR3 is CASAWDRRYEQYF. DNA of the CDR3: TGTGCCAGCGCCTGGGACAGAAGATACGAGCAGTACTTC. J is TRBJ2-7 and V is TRBV28; TRBD1 aligns across 7 bases. CDR1 and CDR2 from the germline V gene are MDHEN and SYDVKM. After removal of 8 bases from V and 4 bases from J, the junction contained 8 bases not matched to a gene. The CDR3 is made up of 13 amino acids.

The J gene is TRBJ1-5, the V gene TRBV30; D is ambiguous. V dropped 2 bases and J dropped 4 bases, with 9 bases sitting between them. The CDR3 is 13 residues long. The germline V gene encodes CDR1 GTSNPN and CDR2 SVGIG (reference sequence). CDR3 DNA: TGTGCCTGGAGTAAACAGAGGAATCAGCCCCAGCATTTT. Translation: CAWSKQRNQPQHF.